This TCR beta chain was identified during a study of blood T cell repertoires in COVID-19 (dated by TCRdb to 2019 to 2021). Turning to the overall study: The collaborator samples originated in the United States, Italy and Spain and spanned the acute and convalescent phases of COVID-19. The material from the prospective study consisted of cDNA or gDNA derived from T cells, B-cell-depleted T cells, or PBMCs. The dataset comprised deeply sampled blood TCRbeta repertoires from subjects exposed to, actively infected with, or recovered from COVID-19. The repertoires were made available in a free public database intended to serve as a resource for research on the immune response to SARS-CoV-2. The samples were drawn from the first 160 participants of the ongoing ImmuneRACE study and from 1,254 subjects provided by 6 global collaborators. Nearly every sample came with metadata listing a de-identified subject ID, COVID-19 status, age in years and sex. Where available, HLA class I and class II types were obtained from metadata supplied by the sample provider rather than from assay-based typing. Results and caveats for the whole study, not just this receptor: The quantity of clinical and demographic metadata differed by source and by participant and was supplied without curation.

A second Seattle source provided samples from volunteer blood donors who had recovered from COVID-19. Each collaborating institution followed its own protocols to collect whole blood in K2EDTA tubes. For TCRbeta analysis, collaborators shipped samples in one of three forms: frozen whole blood, isolated PBMCs, or DNA extracted from either of those sample types. Inclusive of the bounding cysteine and phenylalanine, the CDR3 is 14 residues long. Here the CDR3 DNA is all that survives: 42 bases in frame from base 1. Based on the germline V gene (reference sequence), the CDR1 and CDR2 sequences are PRHDT and FYEKMQ. V ends up 3 bases short and J 4 bases short, with an unmatched junction base count of 2. TCRbeta CDR3 regions were amplified from genomic DNA by means of the immunoSEQ Assay, a bias-controlled multiplex PCR. The published analysis was carried out like this. Within the assay, amplification of reference gene primers was used to estimate how many nucleated cells each sample contained. To quantify the absolute abundance of each unique TCRbeta CDR3 rearrangement, sequence reads were collapsed and filtered. Productive Simpson clonality was computed per sample as the square root of Simpson's diversity index over productive rearrangements. In TCRdb, the immuneACCESS table is reduced to in-frame sequences with V and J assigned. These tables do not hold every clone; where another copy was compared, an unresolved V gene accounts for under half, and the others remain unexplained. V and J calls and clone size come straight from that table; D and trimming were deduced from the DNA. The sample profile shows approximately 250,000 clones; 75% to 85% of them were found once. The top ten clones comprise about 1.4% of the sample.

For this clone: There is no known antigen for this receptor. One base away there is no much larger clone; base qualities are not given.

The sequence derives from a woman aged 40 to 55 who had recovered from COVID-19. Recombination connected TRBV13 to TRBJ1-3; TRBD1 aligns with 8 central bases. The sequencing input was peripheral blood. The CDR3 region reads CASSFRQGGNTIYF. The bases read TGTGCCAGCAGCTTCAGACAGGGGGGAAACACCATATATTTT. Extended through the reference TRBV13 and TRBJ1-3 proteins, this CDR3 yields the full variable domain: AAGVIQSPRHLIKEKRETATLKCYPIPRHDTVYWYQQGPGQDPQFLISFYEKMQSDKGSIPDRFSAQQFSDYHSELNMSSLELGDSALYFCASSFRQGGNTIYFGEGSWLTVV.